This is a list of T cell receptor beta chains from one sample in a study of cytomegalovirus exposure and HLA in healthy donors. TCRdb's copy holds only in-frame clones and misses some; the assay was immunoSEQ multiplex PCR. Here the sample spans 250,000 to 350,000 clones, roughly 88% being singletons. The source material was PBMCs. Every receptor here comes from a young woman in good health and CMV-seronegative. CDR3s include the opening cysteine and the closing phenylalanine or tryptophan. The order of the fields is CDR3 length, V gene, J gene, D gene, CDR3 protein. D genes are given only for firm matches.

cdr3_length: 16; v_call: TRBV18; j_call: TRBJ2-5; d_call: TRBD2; cdr3_aa: CASSPLSGGPVETQYF
cdr3_length: 14; v_call: TRBV29-1; j_call: TRBJ2-1; d_call: TRBD2; cdr3_aa: CSVGGASGSNEQFF
cdr3_length: 13; v_call: TRBV7-3; j_call: TRBJ2-1; d_call: .; cdr3_aa: CASSLTNSNEQFF
cdr3_length: 14; v_call: TRBV2; j_call: TRBJ2-4; d_call: TRBD2; cdr3_aa: CASSDTSGEDIQYF
cdr3_length: 14; v_call: TRBV9; j_call: TRBJ2-5; d_call: TRBD1; cdr3_aa: CASSVGGGGETQYF
cdr3_length: 22; v_call: TRBV4-3; j_call: TRBJ2-1; d_call: TRBD2; cdr3_aa: CASSQGAQTGTSVDEARGEQFF
cdr3_length: 16; v_call: TRBV5-1; j_call: TRBJ2-3; d_call: TRBD2; cdr3_aa: CASSLRRREALEAQYF
cdr3_length: 13; v_call: TRBV6-5; j_call: TRBJ1-1; d_call: .; cdr3_aa: CASRYRSNREAFF
cdr3_length: 16; v_call: TRBV4-3; j_call: TRBJ2-1; d_call: .; cdr3_aa: CASSQDWASSYNEQFF
cdr3_length: 14; v_call: TRBV28; j_call: TRBJ2-7; d_call: TRBD1; cdr3_aa: CASSSGTGVYEQYF
cdr3_length: 16; v_call: TRBV28; j_call: TRBJ2-1; d_call: TRBD2; cdr3_aa: CASSLLGGRAGDEQFF